The 32 T cell receptor beta chains listed next were all sequenced from one sample in a study of CD8+CD57+ T cells in acquired aplastic anemia. The template used for profiling TCR beta VDJ and CDR3 was genomic DNA. One entry per CDR3 protein, called by TCRdb with MiXCR from the reads. Of a few hundred thousand distinct CDR3 sequences in the sample, under 65% were seen once. Specimen: sorted CD4+, CD8+, or CD8+CD57+ T cells (not recorded which) from PBMCs. Source of these receptors: a human donor in good health.

This chain links TRBV20-1 with TRBJ2-2; D unclear. Germline V lookup: CDR1 DFQATT, CDR2 SNEGSKA (reference sequence). The CDR3 loop spans 13 amino acids. Trimming pared 1 base from V and 6 bases from J, leaving 9 bases between. CDR3 residues: CSARGLRSGELFF. The CDR3 region has the DNA TGCAGTGCTAGAGGGCTCAGATCCGGGGAGCTGTTTTTT.

This clonotype showed up many times. The chain is built from TRBV6-6 and TRBJ2-1, with D perhaps TRBD2 (5 bases). V shed 5 bases and J shed 9 bases, with 14 bases lying between them. The CDR3 extends over 13 amino acids. Germline V CDR1 and CDR2: MNHNY, SVGAGI (reference sequence). The DNA of the CDR3 is TGTGCCAGCAGTCCCGGACTGTCAAGTGAGCAGTTCTTC. It translates to CASSPGLSSEQFF.

V usage is TRBV19 and J usage is TRBJ1-6; D is undetermined. Trimming left V 3 bases short and J 9 bases short, with 12 bases between. Germline assignment: CDR1 LNHDA and CDR2 SQIVND (reference sequence). The CDR3 consists of 14 residues. The CDR3 sequence is CASSIPGLFSPLHF. CDR3 coding DNA: TGTGCCAGTAGTATCCCCGGACTCTTTTCACCCCTCCACTTT.

The chain employs TRBV10-3 and TRBJ1-6, with TRBD1 matching over 7 bases. The germline gives CDR1 ENHRY, CDR2 SYGVKD. J was trimmed by 5 bases and V by 7 bases; bases with no gene match: 5. CDR3 length: 14 residues. This CDR3 reads CAIKEGQNNSPLHF. In DNA form, the CDR3 reads TGTGCCATCAAAGAGGGACAGAATAATTCACCCCTCCACTTT.

This rearrangement joins TRBV9 to TRBJ1-2, with D perhaps matching TRBD1 (5 bases). There are 11 residues in the CDR3. Germline V gene sequence: CDR1 SGDLS, CDR2 YYNGEE. Trimming cost V 8 bases and J 3 bases, with 8 bases left between them. The CDR3 nucleotides are TGTGCCAGTGGAGGGGACTATGGCTACACCTTC. Amino acid sequence: CASGGDYGYTF.

J is TRBJ1-1 and V is TRBV12-3 or TRBV12-4; TRBD1 matches 7 bases. V lost 6 bases and J lost 0; bases outside the gene matches: 13. The CDR3 is 17 amino acids. The CDR3 region is CASSYDRAALLNTEAFF. DNA of the CDR3: TGTGCCAGCAGCTACGACAGGGCCGCACTCTTGAACACTGAAGCTTTCTTT.

The chain carries TRBV15 and TRBJ2-1; 10 bases are a match to TRBD1. This CDR3 has 17 residues. Trimming at V came to 1 base and at J to 10 bases, leaving 13 bases not matched to a gene. The V gene's germline CDR1 is LNHNV and CDR2 YYDKDF (reference sequence). CDR3 amino acids: CATSRGLGQGDLREQFF. The CDR3 nucleotides read TGTGCCACCAGCAGAGGATTAGGACAGGGGGATTTGAGAGAGCAGTTCTTC.

The rearrangement joins TRBV20-1 to TRBJ2-7; 9 nucleotides align to TRBD2. V was clipped by 0 bases and J by 6 bases; unmatched bases: 18. The germline gives CDR1 DFQATT, CDR2 SNEGSKA (reference sequence). CDR3 length: 18 amino acids. The CDR3 coding sequence is TGCAGTGCTAGAGATGTAGCGGGGGCGAGACAGGGTAATCCCGAGCAGTACTTC. This sequence encodes CSARDVAGARQGNPEQYF.

This chain links TRBV29-1 with TRBJ2-1; possible D gene TRBD1, 6 bases. Germline values: CDR1 SQVTM, CDR2 ANQGSEA. CDR3 length equals 15 residues. V lost 3 bases, J lost 12 bases, and 24 bases lay in between. CDR3 sequence: CSVDGDTPAPDTQFF. CDR3 sequence (DNA): TGCAGCGTTGATGGGGACACTCCAGCCCCAGATACGCAGTTCTTC.

The CDR3 sequence is CASSLRTGRSNYGYTF. In nucleotides, the CDR3 is TGTGCCAGCAGCTTGCGGACAGGTCGTTCTAACTATGGCTACACCTTC. The chain carries TRBV11-2 and TRBJ1-2; 7 bases map to TRBD1. Germline CDR1 reads SGHAT; CDR2 reads FQNNGV. There are 16 residues in the CDR3. The V and J ends lost 3 bases and 0 bases, in that order; junction bases with no gene match: 7. The whole variable domain, filled in from reference TRBV11-2 and TRBJ1-2, reads EAGVAQSPRYKIIEKRQSVAFWCNPISGHATLYWYQQILGQGPKLLIQFQNNGVVDDSQLPKDRFSAERLKGVDSTLKIQPAKLEDSAVYLCASSLRTGRSNYGYTFGSGTRLTVV.

The genes are TRBV24-1 and TRBJ2-2; TRBD2 is a possible D gene (6 bases). V gave up 4 bases and J gave up 7 bases, with 12 bases separating them. The CDR3 length is 14 residues. Germline loops: CDR1 KGHDR, CDR2 SFDVKD. The CDR3 nucleotides are TGTGCCACCAGTGAGGCAGGGCGGGACGGGGAGCTGTTTTTT. Protein: CATSEAGRDGELFF.

The chain couples TRBV19 to TRBJ2-1; D perhaps matches TRBD2 (5 bases). The CDR3 covers 14 residues. CDR1 LNHDA and CDR2 SQIVND come from the germline V gene (reference sequence). The V end was cut by 6 bases, the J end by 8 bases, with 17 bases between. The CDR3 is CASRDLAGSDEQFF. CDR3 bases: TGTGCCAGTAGAGATCTAGCCGGGTCGGATGAGCAGTTCTTC.

The rearrangement uses TRBV4-2 and TRBJ1-2, with 11 nucleotides matching TRBD1. Germline CDR1 LGHNA, CDR2 YNFKEQ. With V trimmed by 2 bases and J by 4 bases, 3 bases remained unmatched. This CDR3 spans 15 amino acids. DNA of the CDR3: TGTGCCAGCAGCCAATCCGGACAGGGGGCCTATGGCTACACCTTC. Translation gives CASSQSGQGAYGYTF.

V gene TRBV29-1 combines with J gene TRBJ1-5; possibly TRBD1 for D (5 bases). This CDR3 contains 13 residues. Germline V gene data show CDR1 as SQVTM and CDR2 as ANQGSEA. The V end lost 4 bases, the J end lost 2 bases, and 9 bases lay between the germline ends. CDR3 region: CSVGTGGNQPQHF. The DNA for the CDR3 is TGCAGCGTTGGCACAGGCGGCAATCAGCCCCAGCATTTT.

The chain combines TRBV7-3 with TRBJ1-2, with D possibly TRBD1 on 5 matching bases. This CDR3 has 14 residues. Germline assignment: CDR1 SGHTA and CDR2 FQGTGA. The V and J ends lost 6 bases and 7 bases respectively, with 18 bases between them. CDR3 sequence reads: CASSLRDVKGGYTF. The CDR3 nucleotides are TGTGCCAGCAGTCTCAGGGATGTAAAGGGTGGCTACACCTTC. The entire variable domain, with the rest obtained from reference TRBV7-3 and TRBJ1-2, is as follows: GAGVSQTPSNKVTEKGKYVELRCDPISGHTALYWYRQSLGQGPEFLIYFQGTGAADDSGLPNDRFFAVRPEGSVSTLKIQRTERGDSAVYLCASSLRDVKGGYTFGSGTRLTVV.

The sample holds many counts of this clonotype. The V call is TRBV9, the J call TRBJ1-5; 7 bases match TRBD1. The CDR3 sequence is 15 residues long. Unmatched junction bases numbered 6, after V lost 3 bases and J lost 3 bases. The germline V gene has CDR1 SGDLS and CDR2 YYNGEE. The CDR3 nucleotides are TGTGCCAGCAGCGAATGGGGGACAGACAATCAGCCCCAGCATTTT. Translated, it gives CASSEWGTDNQPQHF.

This chain uses TRBV15 with TRBJ2-7; TRBD1 matches 8 bases. CDR3 length: 18 amino acids. After removal of 3 bases from V and 2 bases from J, the junction contained 15 bases not matched to a gene. Looked up from germline, CDR1 is LNHNV and CDR2 is YYDKDF (reference sequence). CDR3 sequence reads: CATSSSDSSGTGTYEQYF. The CDR3 bases are TGTGCCACCAGCAGCTCCGATTCCTCCGGGACAGGTACCTACGAGCAGTACTTC.

The CDR3 loop is CSARVTPQETQYF. Here the CDR3 DNA reads TGCAGTGCTAGAGTGACGCCCCAGGAGACCCAGTACTTC. V gene TRBV20-1 combines with J gene TRBJ2-5; D not resolved. Trimming left V 1 base short and J 5 bases short, with 11 bases between. Per the germline V gene, CDR1 is DFQATT and CDR2 is SNEGSKA (reference sequence). The CDR3 length is 13 residues.

Written as DNA, the CDR3 is TGTGCTCGATCAAACCAGGGTTGGGGGGATGAAAAACTGTTTTTT. Protein: CARSNQGWGDEKLFF. This rearrangement joins TRBV30 to TRBJ1-4; tentative D call: TRBD1 (5 bases). Germline CDR1 GTSNPN, CDR2 SVGIG (reference sequence). The CDR3 totals 15 residues. The full variable domain, rest sourced from reference TRBV30 and TRBJ1-4, is SQTIHQWPATLVQPVGSPLSLECTVEGTSNPNLYWYRQAAGRGLQLLFYSVGIGQISSEVPQNLSASRPQDRQFILSSKKLLLSDSGFYLCARSNQGWGDEKLFFGSGTQLSVL.

The chain couples TRBV4-2 to TRBJ1-1; D call uncertain. The V end lost 2 bases, the J end lost 0 bases, and 7 bases lay between the germline ends. Germline V gene lookup returns CDR1 LGHNA and CDR2 YNFKEQ. The CDR3 runs 14 residues. CDR3 sequence reads: CASSQSGMNTEAFF. The DNA for the CDR3 is TGTGCCAGCAGCCAAAGCGGGATGAACACTGAAGCTTTCTTT.

Many counts were recorded for this clonotype. DNA of the CDR3: TGCGCCAGCAGCTTGGGTCAGGGGACCTCTTCTAATGGCTACACCTTC. Translated: CASSLGQGTSSNGYTF. The chain recombines TRBV5-1 with TRBJ1-2, with D tentatively TRBD1 (6 bases). CDR3 length: 16 residues. Trimming removed 0 bases from V and 6 bases from J, with 18 bases in between. Germline V gene sequence: CDR1 SGHRS, CDR2 YFSETQ.

The chain combines TRBV7-9 with TRBJ2-7, with 8 positions matching TRBD2. The J call is in doubt because the DNA end fits TRBJ2-1 better. Germline assignment: CDR1 SEHNR and CDR2 FQNEAQ (reference sequence). The length of the CDR3 is 14 residues. This CDR3 reads CASSLELAVNEQFF. The CDR3, as DNA: TGTGCCAGCAGCTTAGAACTAGCGGTCAATGAGCAGTTCTTC.

The chain couples TRBV4-1 to TRBJ2-1, with TRBD2 matching 8 bases. This CDR3 is 18 amino acids long. Germline values: CDR1 MGHRA, CDR2 YSYEKL. V trimming: 3 bases; J trimming: 0 bases; junction bases outside the gene matches: 10. This CDR3 is CASSHRLAGSPSYNEQFF. The DNA of the CDR3 is TGCGCCAGCAGCCACAGGCTAGCGGGCTCCCCCTCCTACAATGAGCAGTTCTTC.

This clonotype has ten or more counts. This chain joins TRBV6-4 and TRBJ2-6; TRBD1 is a possible D gene (6 bases). Trimming stripped 4 bases from V and 1 base from J, with 17 bases between. The germline CDR1 and CDR2 sequences are MRHNA and SNTAGT. The CDR3 extends over 18 amino acids. The CDR3 DNA reads TGTGCCAGCAGTGCAAACAGGGAAGGCGGGTCTGGGGCCAACGTCCTGACTTTC. Translating gives CASSANREGGSGANVLTF.

Written as DNA, the CDR3 is TGTGCCAGCAGCCGCCGGGACCAACAAACTTGGGATACGCAGTATTTT. Amino acids: CASSRRDQQTWDTQYF. The J gene is TRBJ2-3, the V gene TRBV7-8; possibly TRBD1 or TRBD2 for D (5 bases each). CDR3 length equals 16 residues. The V and J ends lost 5 bases and 6 bases respectively, with 21 bases between them. From germline, CDR1 is SGHVS and CDR2 FQNEAQ.

V usage is TRBV7-9 and J usage is TRBJ1-1; no clear D. The CDR3 covers 13 residues. Trimming removed 3 bases at V and 5 bases at J, with 10 bases between. Germline CDR1 and CDR2: SEHNR and FQNEAQ (reference sequence). CDR3 region: CASSFGVMTEAFF. The CDR3 region has the DNA TGTGCCAGCAGCTTCGGGGTAATGACTGAAGCTTTCTTT.

This clonotype was picked up many times. The chain employs TRBV4-2 and TRBJ2-3; D not certain. CDR3 length: 11 residues. CDR1 is LGHNA and CDR2 is YNFKEQ in the germline V gene. The V end lost 4 bases, the J end lost 3 bases, and 2 bases lay between the germline ends. For the CDR3, the DNA is TGTGCCAGCAGCCGTACAGATACGCAGTATTTT. Translation gives CASSRTDTQYF.

This clonotype was recorded a few times. This sequence joins TRBV7-9 and TRBJ1-2, with D maybe TRBD1 (5 bases). V shed 5 bases and J shed 7 bases, with 20 bases lying between them. The CDR3 consists of 15 residues. CDR1 SEHNR and CDR2 FQNEAQ come from the germline V gene (reference sequence). This CDR3 is CASSIWDSPQSGYTF. CDR3 bases: TGTGCCAGCAGCATCTGGGACTCCCCCCAGAGTGGCTACACCTTC. The full variable domain, its missing parts supplied by reference TRBV7-9 and TRBJ1-2, is DTGVSQNPRHKITKRGQNVTFRCDPISEHNRLYWYRQTLGQGPEFLTYFQNEAQLEKSRLLSDRFSAERPKGSFSTLEIQRTEQGDSAMYLCASSIWDSPQSGYTFGSGTRLTVV.

V usage is TRBV24-1 and J usage is TRBJ2-2; unclear D gene. Trimming cost V 1 base and J 4 bases, with 6 bases left between them. CDR1 is KGHDR and CDR2 is SFDVKD in the germline V gene. The CDR3 spans 14 residues. Here the CDR3 DNA reads TGTGCCACCAGTGATTTACTCGGCACCGGGGAGCTGTTTTTT. It specifies CATSDLLGTGELFF.

The chain carries TRBV5-1 and TRBJ1-6; D is unresolved. The V end was cut by 0 bases, the J end by 2 bases, with 12 bases between. The CDR3 runs to 17 residues. Germline CDR1 and CDR2: SGHRS and YFSETQ. The CDR3 is CASSLAYGGTYNSPLHF. The CDR3 DNA follows: TGCGCCAGCAGCTTGGCCTACGGTGGGACCTATAATTCACCCCTCCACTTT.

The chain carries TRBV25-1 and TRBJ1-2, with D possibly matching TRBD1 (6 bases). Looked up from germline, CDR1 is MGHDK and CDR2 is SYGVNS. Between the trimmed V and J ends, which lost 1 base and 5 bases, there was a span of 17 bases. This CDR3 region has 16 residues. The CDR3 loop reads CASSESIRRGSYGYTF. CDR3 in DNA: TGTGCCAGCAGTGAATCCATCCGCAGGGGATCTTATGGCTACACCTTC.

As to this clonotype: Germline and junction disagree at one end, which may indicate a read error. V and J are TRBV29-1 and TRBJ2-2, with D tentatively TRBD2 (6 bases). This CDR3 comprises 13 residues. CDR1 and CDR2 (germline): SQVTM, ANQGSEA. CDR3 sequence: CSVGQRGVGGLFF. CDR3 nucleotides: TGCAGCGTTGGACAGAGGGGAGTCGGGGGGCTGTTTTTT.